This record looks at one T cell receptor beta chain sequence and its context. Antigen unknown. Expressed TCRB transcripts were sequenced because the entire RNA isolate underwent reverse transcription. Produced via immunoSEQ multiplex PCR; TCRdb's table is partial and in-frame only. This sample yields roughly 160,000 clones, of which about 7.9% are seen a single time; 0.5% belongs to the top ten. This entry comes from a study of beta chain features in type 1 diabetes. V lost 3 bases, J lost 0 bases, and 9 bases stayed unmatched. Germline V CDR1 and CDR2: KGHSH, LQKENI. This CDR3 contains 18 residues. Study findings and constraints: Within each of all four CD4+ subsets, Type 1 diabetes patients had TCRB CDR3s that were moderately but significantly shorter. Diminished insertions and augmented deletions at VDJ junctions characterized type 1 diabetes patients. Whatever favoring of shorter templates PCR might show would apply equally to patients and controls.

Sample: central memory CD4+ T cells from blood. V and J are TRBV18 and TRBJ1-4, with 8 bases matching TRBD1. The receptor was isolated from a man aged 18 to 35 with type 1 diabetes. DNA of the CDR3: TGTGCCAGCTCACCGACGGGACAGGATCTTTCAACTAATGAAAAACTGTTTTTT. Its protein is CASSPTGQDLSTNEKLFF. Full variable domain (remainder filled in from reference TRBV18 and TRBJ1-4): NAGVMQNPRHLVRRRGQEARLRCSPMKGHSHVYWYRQLPEEGLKFMVYLQKENIIDESGMPKERFSAEFPKEGPSILRIQQVVRGDSAAYFCASSPTGQDLSTNEKLFFGSGTQLSVL.